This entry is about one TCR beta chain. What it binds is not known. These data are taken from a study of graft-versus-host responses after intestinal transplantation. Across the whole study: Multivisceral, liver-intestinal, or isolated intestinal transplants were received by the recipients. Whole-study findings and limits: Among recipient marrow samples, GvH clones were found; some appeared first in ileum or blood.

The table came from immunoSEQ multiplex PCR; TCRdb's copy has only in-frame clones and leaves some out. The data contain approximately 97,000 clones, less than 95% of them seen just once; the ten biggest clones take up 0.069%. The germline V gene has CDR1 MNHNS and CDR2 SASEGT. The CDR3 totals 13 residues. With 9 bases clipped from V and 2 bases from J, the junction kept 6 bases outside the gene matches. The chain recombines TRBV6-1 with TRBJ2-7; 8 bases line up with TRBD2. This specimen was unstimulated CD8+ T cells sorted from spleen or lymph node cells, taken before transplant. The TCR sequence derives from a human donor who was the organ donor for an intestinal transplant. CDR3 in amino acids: CASFGGATYEQYF. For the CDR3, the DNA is TGTGCCAGTTTCGGGGGGGCTACCTACGAGCAGTACTTC.